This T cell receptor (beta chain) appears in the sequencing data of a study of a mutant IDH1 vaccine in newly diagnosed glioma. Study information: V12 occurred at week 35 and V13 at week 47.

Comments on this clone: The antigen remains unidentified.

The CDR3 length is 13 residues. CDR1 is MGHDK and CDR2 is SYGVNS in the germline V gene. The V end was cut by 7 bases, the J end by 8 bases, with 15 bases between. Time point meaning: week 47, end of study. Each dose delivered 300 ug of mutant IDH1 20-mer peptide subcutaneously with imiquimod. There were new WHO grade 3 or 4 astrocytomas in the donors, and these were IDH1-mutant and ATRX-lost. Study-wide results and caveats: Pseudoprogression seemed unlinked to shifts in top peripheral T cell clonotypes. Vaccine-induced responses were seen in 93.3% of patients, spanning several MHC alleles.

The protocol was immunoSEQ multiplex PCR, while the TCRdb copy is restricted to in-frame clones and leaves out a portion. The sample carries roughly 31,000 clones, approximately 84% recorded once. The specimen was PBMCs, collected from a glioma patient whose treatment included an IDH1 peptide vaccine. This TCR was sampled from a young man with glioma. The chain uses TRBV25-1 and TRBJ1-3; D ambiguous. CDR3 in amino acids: CASTPGIPDTIYF. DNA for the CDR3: TGTGCCAGCACCCCCGGGATACCAGACACCATATATTTT.